The rows below give T cell receptor beta chains drawn from one sample of a study of control samples from healthy donors and cancer patients. Libraries were prepared by immunoSEQ multiplex PCR; TCRdb keeps only in-frame clonotypes and omits some of them. This sample yields tens of thousands of clones, of which approximately 86% are seen a single time; around 3.8% belongs to the top ten. The sample taken for sequencing was blood. The receptors derive from a man aged 45-60 years in good health. Both conserved end residues are part of each CDR3. The D gene is left open where the match is weak. Size values are once, few and many counts, or a class for expanded clones, and some rows have none.

D gene	clone size	CDR3 length	J gene	V gene	CDR3 protein	CDR3 DNA
TRBD1	.	16	TRBJ2-1	TRBV5-4	CASTSAGTGGVDEQFF	TGTGCCAGCACTTCAGCCGGGACAGGGGGTGTGGATGAGCAGTTCTTC
.	.	12	TRBJ1-1	TRBV10-2	CASIGRNTEAFF	TGCGCCAGCATTGGAAGGAACACTGAAGCTTTCTTT
.	.	14	TRBJ2-5	TRBV5-4	CASSLASGSETQYF	TGTGCCAGCAGCTTGGCGTCCGGTTCAGAGACCCAGTACTTC
TRBD1	.	17	TRBJ1-2	TRBV10-3	CAISEGGQALWGYGYTF	TGTGCCATCAGTGAGGGGGGACAGGCCCTTTGGGGGTATGGCTACACCTTC
TRBD2	.	16	TRBJ2-7	TRBV11-3	CASSPSLAGGAGEQYF	TGTGCCAGCAGCCCATCACTAGCGGGAGGAGCGGGGGAGCAGTACTTC
.	.	14	TRBJ2-7	TRBV18	CASSPRRSEGEQYF	TGTGCCAGCTCACCAAGACGTAGCGAGGGCGAGCAGTACTTC
.	.	14	TRBJ2-1	TRBV9	CASSVLGLDNEQFF	TGTGCCAGCAGCGTACTCGGACTGGACAATGAGCAGTTCTTC
TRBD1	.	16	TRBJ1-6	TRBV6-1	CASSASGTGMNSPLHF	TGTGCCAGCAGTGCCTCCGGGACAGGGATGAATTCACCCCTCCACTTT
.	medium-sized	16	TRBJ2-1	TRBV7-9	CASSPPGAITYNEQFF	TGTGCCAGCAGCCCTCCAGGGGCGATCACCTACAATGAGCAGTTCTTC
.	once	14	TRBJ2-1	TRBV9	CASSAPPSLDEQFF	TGTGCCAGCAGCGCCCCCCCTAGCTTGGATGAGCAGTTCTTC
.	.	17	TRBJ2-1	TRBV7-8	CASSLEGGPRSYNEQFF	TGTGCCAGCAGCTTAGAGGGCGGGCCCCGCTCCTACAATGAGCAGTTCTTC